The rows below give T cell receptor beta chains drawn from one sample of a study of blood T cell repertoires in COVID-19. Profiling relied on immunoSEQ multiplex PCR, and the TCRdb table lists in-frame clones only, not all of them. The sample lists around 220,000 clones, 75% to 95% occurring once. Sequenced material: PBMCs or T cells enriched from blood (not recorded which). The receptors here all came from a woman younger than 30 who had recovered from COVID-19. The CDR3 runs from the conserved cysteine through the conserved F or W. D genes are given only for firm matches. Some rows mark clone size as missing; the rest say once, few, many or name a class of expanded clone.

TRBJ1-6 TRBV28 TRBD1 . CASRITGGRNSPLHF TGTGCCAGCAGAATTACAGGGGGGAGAAATTCACCCCTCCACTTT
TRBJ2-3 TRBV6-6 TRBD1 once CASSYPGGERDTQYF TGTGCCAGCAGTTACCCAGGGGGAGAGAGGGATACGCAGTATTTT
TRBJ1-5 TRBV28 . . CASSRDKAQHF TGTGCCAGCAGTCGGGACAAAGCCCAGCATTTT
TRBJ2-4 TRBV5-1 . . CASSLERRAGWSIQYF TGCGCCAGCAGCTTGGAACGTCGGGCGGGCTGGAGCATTCAGTACTTC
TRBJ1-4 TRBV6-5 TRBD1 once CASSYSPGGYEKLFF TGTGCCAGCAGTTACTCGCCAGGGGGCTATGAAAAACTGTTTTTT
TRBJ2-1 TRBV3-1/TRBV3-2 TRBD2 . CASSRGTSGSDEQFF TGTGCCAGCAGCCGCGGGACTAGCGGGAGCGATGAGCAGTTCTTC
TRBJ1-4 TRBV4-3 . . CASSQGMVGRGEKLFF TGCGCCAGCAGCCAGGGAATGGTAGGACGGGGGGAAAAACTGTTTTTT
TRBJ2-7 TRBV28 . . CASSFLEGRSNSYEQYF TGTGCCAGCAGTTTCTTAGAGGGCAGGTCTAACTCCTACGAGCAGTACTTC
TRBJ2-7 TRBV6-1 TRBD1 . CASSEHATDRGPYEQYF TGTGCCAGCAGTGAACACGCTACAGACAGGGGTCCATACGAGCAGTACTTC
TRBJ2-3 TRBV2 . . CASSGYYLSGTDTQYF TGTGCCAGCAGTGGTTACTACCTCTCTGGCACAGATACGCAGTATTTT
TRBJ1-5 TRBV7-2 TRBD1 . CASSLTGTGLRPQHF TGTGCCAGCAGCTTGACCGGGACAGGGCTTCGGCCCCAGCATTTT
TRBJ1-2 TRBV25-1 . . CASSASRVYGYTF TGTGCCAGCAGTGCATCTCGGGTCTATGGCTACACCTTC
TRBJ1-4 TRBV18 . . CASSPQNLGGEKLFF TGTGCCAGCTCACCTCAAAATCTAGGGGGTGAAAAACTGTTTTTT
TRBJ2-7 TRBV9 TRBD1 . CASSATGGSYEQYF TGTGCCAGCAGCGCAACAGGGGGCTCGTACGAGCAGTACTTC
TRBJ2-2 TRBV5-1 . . CASSAGLNTGELFF TGCGCCAGCAGCGCCGGTTTGAACACCGGGGAGCTGTTTTTT
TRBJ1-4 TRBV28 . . CASSTQYREVNEKLFF TGTGCCAGCAGCACCCAATACCGGGAAGTTAATGAAAAACTGTTTTTT